This T cell receptor beta chain was captured by sequencing in a study of T cell responses to AZD1222 COVID-19 vaccine. General study findings and limits: Donors were chiefly white British, with a greater number of females, and clonal diversity was perhaps underestimated. CD4 TCRs covered the whole spike, strongest at regions 160-218 and 743-854. Increased Spike-specific TCR breadth and depth were observed after two AZD1222 doses.

The assay was immunoSEQ multiplex PCR, and TCRdb's table has in-frame clones only and misses some. The sample contains some 81,000 clones, just over 85% of which appear only once. About this clone: Its specificity is unknown.

Recipients boosted at about 4 weeks or about 12 weeks are pooled. After removal of 1 base from V and 6 bases from J, the junction contained 5 bases not matched to a gene. Germline values: CDR1 SEHNR, CDR2 FQNEAQ (reference sequence). The CDR3 loop spans 15 amino acids. The chain links TRBV7-9 to TRBJ2-3; 9 bases align to TRBD2. The material was peripheral blood, obtained 28 days after the second AZD1222 dose. This receptor was identified in an adult who received the AZD1222 COVID-19 vaccine. As DNA, the CDR3 is TGTGCCAGCAGCTTAGGGGTAGCGGGAGTGGATACGCAGTATTTT. This sequence encodes CASSLGVAGVDTQYF.